This T cell receptor beta chain comes out of a study of response to subunit inactivated influenza vaccine. This CDR3 spans 15 amino acids. The V gene lost 5 bases and the J gene lost 3 bases, with 16 bases spanning the gap. The study, taken as a whole, reports: Authors suggested few new T cells are recruited by each seasonal influenza vaccination.

This clonotype has only a few counts. Its antigen remains unknown. TCRdb called the RT-PCR reads again in MiXCR, with one record for every CDR3 protein. The sample comprises 450,000 to 600,000 distinct CDR3 sequences, 6.5% to 8% of which are singletons, and approximately 14% rests with the top ten. The material was PBMCs from blood, obtained around 25 months after vaccination. This sequence joins TRBV12-3 or TRBV12-4 and TRBJ2-5; D is possibly TRBD1 (5 bases). This receptor was obtained from a man aged 50-75 years who received an inactivated influenza vaccine. In DNA, the CDR3 is TGTGCCAGCAGTCCCTCCAGGGAAAAAAAAGAGACCCAGTACTTC. Protein: CASSPSREKKETQYF.